The 30 T cell receptor beta chains below were found in one sample sequenced in a study of blood T cell repertoires in COVID-19. The table came from immunoSEQ multiplex PCR; TCRdb's copy has only in-frame clones and leaves some out. The sample contains 200,000 or so clones, over 75% of which appear only once. Sequencing input: peripheral blood. Source of these receptors: a middle-aged woman who had recovered from COVID-19.

This chain joins TRBV14 and TRBJ1-1; D is undetermined. V gave up 6 bases and J gave up 0 bases, with 14 bases separating them. The germline V gene has CDR1 SGHDN and CDR2 FVKESK. This CDR3 region has 15 residues. For the CDR3, the DNA is TGTGCCAGCAGTCAACTGGGCCACCTGAACACTGAAGCTTTCTTT. It specifies CASSQLGHLNTEAFF.

As for this clone: One end of the junction varies from germline; a read error may be responsible. V gene TRBV3-1 (or the pseudogene TRBV3-2) combines with J gene TRBJ2-1, with TRBD1 as a possible D gene (6 bases). This CDR3 region has 15 residues. The germline CDR1 and CDR2 sequences are LGHDT and YNNKEL (reference sequence). In nucleotides, the CDR3 is TGTGCCAGCACCCAAAAACTAGGGGGTTACAATGAGCAGTTCTTC. Translated, it gives CASTQKLGGYNEQFF.

The table lists this clone with a count of one. The gene calls are TRBV2 and TRBJ2-5; D might be TRBD1 (5 bases). Per the germline V gene, CDR1 is SNHLY and CDR2 is FYNNEI. Trimming removed 6 bases from V and 5 bases from J, with 13 bases in between. CDR3 size: 13 residues. Written as DNA, the CDR3 is TGTGCCAGCAGCGACGCCAGGGTGGAGACCCAGTACTTC. It translates to CASSDARVETQYF. Looking up the rest from reference TRBV2 and TRBJ2-5 gives the full variable domain: EPEVTQTPSHQVTQMGQEVILRCVPISNHLYFYWYRQILGQKVEFLVSFYNNEISEKSEIFDDQFSVERPDGSNFTLKIRSTKLEDSAMYFCASSDARVETQYFGPGTRLLVL.

The chain carries TRBV4-3 and TRBJ2-7; 11 nucleotides align to TRBD2. V dropped 0 bases and J dropped 3; count of bases not matched to a gene: 16. Germline assignment: CDR1 LGHNA and CDR2 YSLEER. This CDR3 has 20 amino acids. The CDR3 reads CASSQDHGSWLAGGRYEQYF. The CDR3 DNA follows: TGCGCCAGCAGCCAAGATCACGGTTCTTGGCTAGCGGGAGGTCGCTACGAGCAGTACTTC.

The chain has TRBV10-3 and TRBJ2-7, with a possible D match to TRBD2 (6 bases). The germline V and J ends were trimmed by 3 bases and 0 bases, with 18 bases remaining between them. The CDR3 contains 17 residues. Germline assignment: CDR1 ENHRY and CDR2 SYGVKD. The CDR3 loop reads CAISDPRAGRSSYEQYF. The CDR3 bases are TGTGCCATCAGTGACCCCCGAGCGGGCCGTAGCTCCTACGAGCAGTACTTC.

This clone was seen more than once but under ten times. Other DNA sequences in this specimen translate into the identical CDR3. This sequence joins TRBV28 and TRBJ2-3; D is undetermined. CDR1 and CDR2 from the germline V gene are MDHEN and SYDVKM. V dropped 3 bases and J dropped 1 base, with 8 bases sitting between them. This CDR3 region has 14 residues. As DNA, the CDR3 is TGTGCCAGCAGTTTTCTATCTGGCACAGATACGCAGTATTTT. Residues: CASSFLSGTDTQYF.

This chain links TRBV3-1 (or the pseudogene TRBV3-2) with TRBJ1-5, with a possible D match to TRBD1 (5 bases). In germline, CDR1 is LGHDT, CDR2 YNNKEL (reference sequence). CDR3 size: 14 residues. V was shortened by 5 bases and J by 6 bases, with 14 bases between the two germline ends. CDR3 loop: CASSYQGDGQPQHF. CDR3 in DNA: TGTGCCAGCAGCTACCAGGGTGACGGTCAGCCCCAGCATTTT.

J is TRBJ2-1 and V is TRBV11-2; TRBD2 matches at 11 bases. The V gene's germline CDR1 is SGHAT and CDR2 FQNNGV. J was trimmed by 6 bases and V by 5 bases; bases with no gene match: 9. The CDR3 contains 16 residues. CDR3 sequence reads: CASSPLGSGRANEQFF. The CDR3 DNA sequence: TGTGCCAGCAGCCCCCTGGGTAGCGGGAGGGCCAATGAGCAGTTCTTC.

The rearrangement links TRBV5-4 to TRBJ2-1, with a weak D call TRBD1 (5 bases). Between the trimmed V and J ends, which lost 0 bases and 1 base, there was a span of 8 bases. Germline V gives CDR1 SGHNT, CDR2 YYREEE (reference sequence). The CDR3 is 15 amino acids. Here the CDR3 DNA reads TGTGCCAGCAGCTTGGCAGGGCTTTCCTACAATGAGCAGTTCTTC. Protein product: CASSLAGLSYNEQFF.

This clone occurred once. J is TRBJ1-5 and V is TRBV18; possible D gene TRBD1, 5 bases. This CDR3 is 14 amino acids long. Germline V gene lookup returns CDR1 KGHSH and CDR2 LQKENI. V was trimmed by 3 bases and J by 4 bases, leaving 10 bases between them. The CDR3 reads CASSPAAGNQPQHF. The CDR3 coding sequence is TGTGCCAGCTCACCGGCTGCAGGGAATCAGCCCCAGCATTTT.

The chain joins TRBV30 to TRBJ2-5, with 9 bases identical to TRBD2. Trimming cost V 5 bases and J 2 bases; bases outside gene matches: 15. The CDR3 has 17 residues. Germline lookup yields CDR1 GTSNPN and CDR2 SVGIG (reference sequence). CDR3 DNA sequence: TGTGCCTGGGAGCTGGGGGGGGCTAGCGGGAATCAAGAGACCCAGTACTTC. It is translated as CAWELGGASGNQETQYF.

This clone was counted once. This chain joins TRBV11-2 and TRBJ2-2; 11 nucleotides align to TRBD2. The germline gives CDR1 SGHAT, CDR2 FQNNGV. The CDR3 is made up of 16 amino acids. With V trimmed by 3 bases and J by 4 bases, 4 bases remained unmatched. Here the CDR3 DNA reads TGTGCCAGCAGCTTGGGACTAGCGGCGGGCACCGGGGAGCTGTTTTTT. Its protein is CASSLGLAAGTGELFF.

V usage is TRBV7-6 and J usage is TRBJ2-7, with D tentatively TRBD1 (5 bases). Deletions cut 0 bases from V and 6 bases from J, with 15 bases between. The CDR3 spans 15 residues. The germline V gene has CDR1 SGHVS and CDR2 FNYEAQ. CDR3 bases: TGTGCCAGCAGCTTAGCCGCAGGGTCGAAATCCGAGCAGTACTTC. It encodes CASSLAAGSKSEQYF.

Only one count was recorded for this clone. The chain recombines TRBV28 with TRBJ2-3; 9 bases line up with TRBD2. From germline, CDR1 is MDHEN and CDR2 SYDVKM. CDR3 size: 16 residues. V gave up 5 bases and J gave up 6 bases; unmatched junction bases: 12. The CDR3, as DNA: TGTGCCAGCAGTGCTGCGCTAGCGGGGAGTTGGGATACGCAGTATTTT. Translation: CASSAALAGSWDTQYF.

This clone was recorded only once. For the CDR3, the DNA is TGTGCCAGCAGTCCGATAGACAGGGTGGTCACTGAAGCTTTCTTT. This gives the protein CASSPIDRVVTEAFF. This rearrangement joins TRBV27 to TRBJ1-1, with 7 bases lining up with TRBD1. The CDR3 extends over 15 amino acids. The J segment lost 4 bases and the V segment lost 5 bases, leaving 10 bases of the junction unmatched. Germline CDR1 reads MNHEY; CDR2 reads SMNVEV (reference sequence).

The rearrangement links TRBV7-3 to TRBJ2-6; a possible D gene is TRBD1 (5 bases). Germline V CDR1 and CDR2: SGHTA, FQGTGA. The ends were cut back, 5 bases at V and 2 bases at J, with 10 bases in the middle. The CDR3 sequence is 15 residues long. CDR3 in amino acids: CASSPQGTGANVLTF. The DNA of the CDR3 is TGTGCCAGCAGCCCTCAGGGTACTGGGGCCAACGTCCTGACTTTC.

This sequence joins TRBV19 and TRBJ1-2; D gene ambiguous. CDR3 length: 14 amino acids. Trimming stripped 1 base from V and 7 bases from J, with 13 bases between. The germline gives CDR1 LNHDA, CDR2 SQIVND (reference sequence). The CDR3 reads CASSIGAGIVGYTF. For the CDR3, the DNA is TGTGCCAGTAGTATAGGGGCGGGTATTGTTGGCTACACCTTC.

This clone appeared a few times. The chain links TRBV7-2 to TRBJ2-3; 9 positions match TRBD2. V was clipped by 1 base and J by 6 bases; unmatched bases: 5. Germline V gene lookup returns CDR1 SGHTA and CDR2 FQGNSA. The CDR3 is 15 residues long. The CDR3 spells CASSLGLAEGDTQYF. CDR3 in DNA: TGTGCCAGCAGCTTAGGACTAGCGGAGGGGGATACGCAGTATTTT.

The rearrangement uses TRBV18 and TRBJ1-4; no clear D gene. The CDR3 contains 16 residues. V shed 1 base and J shed 8 bases, with 17 bases lying between them. The germline V gene encodes CDR1 KGHSH and CDR2 LQKENI. CDR3 protein: CASSPQSVGAWEKLFF. CDR3 in DNA: TGTGCCAGCTCACCACAGAGTGTCGGTGCTTGGGAAAAACTGTTTTTT.

The J gene is TRBJ2-7, the V gene TRBV21-1; the table names TRBD2, a call not compared with the DNA. TRBV21-1 is classified as a pseudogene. The CDR3 is 17 residues long. Here the CDR3 reads CASSEGWGGKSPYEQYF. The CDR3 DNA sequence: TGTGCCAGCAGCGAGGGTTGGGGGGGGAAATCCCCCTACGAGCAGTACTTC.

V and J are TRBV30 and TRBJ1-5; TRBD1 agrees at 8 bases. CDR1 and CDR2 (germline): GTSNPN, SVGIG (reference sequence). This CDR3 contains 13 residues. V shed 3 bases, J shed 5 bases, and the junction held 3 bases outside the gene matches. The CDR3 DNA reads TGTGCCTGGAGGGGACAGGAGTATCAGCCCCAGCATTTT. Its translation is CAWRGQEYQPQHF.

This clone was seen a few times. This chain uses TRBV4-1 with TRBJ2-3; 10 positions agree with TRBD2. The CDR3 contains 16 residues. With 0 bases clipped from V and 5 bases from J, the junction kept 5 bases outside the gene matches. CDR1 is MGHRA and CDR2 is YSYEKL in the germline V gene. The CDR3 DNA is TGCGCCAGCAGCCAAGATATCAGCGGGAGGGGAGATACGCAGTATTTT. Residues: CASSQDISGRGDTQYF.

The rearrangement links TRBV30 to TRBJ2-5; a weak D match, TRBD1 (6 bases). CDR1 GTSNPN and CDR2 SVGIG come from the germline V gene (reference sequence). The CDR3 runs to 13 residues. V dropped 7 bases and J dropped 3 bases, with 15 bases sitting between them. Here the CDR3 reads CASSDSPEETQYF. CDR3 coding DNA: TGTGCCTCTTCGGACAGCCCCGAAGAGACCCAGTACTTC. Together with reference TRBV30 and TRBJ2-5, the CDR3 gives the full variable domain: SQTIHQWPATLVQPVGSPLSLECTVEGTSNPNLYWYRQAAGRGLQLLFYSVGIGQISSEVPQNLSASRPQDRQFILSSKKLLLSDSGFYLCASSDSPEETQYFGPGTRLLVL.

In DNA form, the CDR3 reads TGTGCCAGCAGGCAGACAGGGACCGGGGAGCTGTTTTTT. Translation: CASRQTGTGELFF. The rearrangement joins TRBV28 to TRBJ2-2, with 7 positions matching TRBD1. The V gene end was trimmed by 6 bases and the J gene end by 5 bases; junction bases not matched to a gene: 3. The CDR3 runs to 13 residues. Germline CDR1 is MDHEN and CDR2 is SYDVKM.

This rearrangement joins TRBV3-1 (or the pseudogene TRBV3-2) to TRBJ2-1, with TRBD2 matching over 7 bases. Trimming took 7 bases from V and 9 from J; bases not matched to a gene: 18. CDR1 is LGHDT, CDR2 YNNKEL, per germline (reference sequence). The CDR3 consists of 16 residues. The CDR3 sequence: CASTRDWGRASGEQFF. As DNA, the CDR3 is TGTGCCAGCACGCGAGACTGGGGGAGGGCCTCGGGTGAGCAGTTCTTC.

This clone was counted only a few times. The chain recombines TRBV5-1 with TRBJ2-2; 8 positions agree with TRBD1. V was pared by 0 bases and J by 0 bases, with 1 base of the junction left unmatched. From germline, CDR1 is SGHRS and CDR2 YFSETQ. The CDR3 length is 16 residues. The chain's CDR3 is CASSLGTGSNTGELFF. DNA of the CDR3: TGCGCCAGCAGCTTGGGGACAGGGTCGAACACCGGGGAGCTGTTTTTT.

The chain recombines TRBV19 with TRBJ2-3; perhaps TRBD1 as D (6 bases). This CDR3 spans 15 amino acids. Germline V gene sequence: CDR1 LNHDA, CDR2 SQIVND (reference sequence). V was shortened by 2 bases and J by 0 bases, with 9 bases between the two germline ends. The CDR3 DNA reads as TGTGCCAGTAGTATATCGACAGGCAGCACAGATACGCAGTATTTT. It yields the protein CASSISTGSTDTQYF.

The chain couples TRBV6-1 to TRBJ2-7; D is unclear. V lost 1 base and J 1 base, leaving 11 bases between the germline ends. From germline, CDR1 is MNHNS and CDR2 SASEGT. CDR3 length: 15 amino acids. The CDR3 region has the DNA TGTGCCAGCAGTGAAGAAAGGCTAGGTTCCTACGAGCAGTACTTC. This gives the protein CASSEERLGSYEQYF.

The chain links TRBV7-9 to TRBJ2-1, with 10 bases matching TRBD2. After removal of 2 bases from V and 6 bases from J, the junction contained 7 bases not matched to a gene. The CDR3 has 16 residues. Germline V CDR1 and CDR2: SEHNR, FQNEAQ (reference sequence). This CDR3 reads CASSLYSGRVANEQFF. As DNA, the CDR3 is TGTGCCAGCAGCTTATACAGCGGGAGGGTTGCCAATGAGCAGTTCTTC.

The genes are TRBV6-5 and TRBJ2-1; the match to TRBD2 covers 8 bases. Germline assignment: CDR1 MNHEY and CDR2 SVGAGI. The length of the CDR3 is 15 residues. V shed 7 bases, J shed 0 bases, and the junction held 5 bases outside the gene matches. CDR3 coding DNA: TGTGCCAGCAATATAGCGGGACTCTCCTACAATGAGCAGTTCTTC. Protein: CASNIAGLSYNEQFF.